The rows below give T cell receptor beta chains drawn from one sample of a study of vaccination and CD4 T cells after COVID-19. TCRdb reprocessed the PCR reads via MiXCR and lists one record per CDR3 protein. Seen here are tens of thousands of distinct CDR3 sequences, 43% observed once, and the top ten hold under 3%. No antigen has been assigned to these receptors. The specimen was CD4+ T cells from blood, cultured in vitro, collected after SARS-CoV-2 vaccination. The source of these receptors is a human donor who had recovered from COVID-19. Both conserved end residues are part of each CDR3. Each record gives: J gene, D gene, clone size, V gene, CDR3 DNA, CDR3 protein. D genes are given only for firm matches. For some rows the clone size is stated as once, few or many, or as a class when expanded; others skip it.

>TRBJ1-5|.|.|TRBV28
TGTGCCAGCAGTTTACCCAGGGGACACCATCAGCCCCAGCATTTT
CASSLPRGHHQPQHF
>TRBJ2-2|TRBD2|few|TRBV10-3
TGTGCCGGATCGGGGACTAGCGGGAGTGGCGGGGAGCTGTTTTTT
CAGSGTSGSGGELFF
>TRBJ1-4|.|.|TRBV7-2
TGTGCCAGCAGCTTACGGGCCTCTAATGAAAAACTGTTTTTT
CASSLRASNEKLFF
>TRBJ1-1|TRBD1|.|TRBV28
TGTGCCAGCAGCACCGACCTGACAGGGGCCCCGAACACTGAAGCTTTCTTT
CASSTDLTGAPNTEAFF
>TRBJ2-7|.|few|TRBV7-3
TGTGCCAGCAGCTTTGGAGGGAGCTCCTACGAGCAGTACTTC
CASSFGGSSYEQYF
>TRBJ2-1|TRBD2|few|TRBV20-1
TGCAGTGCTAGAGATCTAGCGGGTGGCGGGAATGAGCAGTTCTTC
CSARDLAGGGNEQFF
>TRBJ1-2|.|.|TRBV19
TGTGCCAGTAGTATCACAGGAGGCACACCTGGCTACACCTTC
CASSITGGTPGYTF
>TRBJ1-5|.|.|TRBV15
TGTGCCACCAGCAGAGTTAGGGGGGGGCGAGGGAATCAGCCCCAGCATTTT
CATSRVRGGRGNQPQHF
>TRBJ2-1|TRBD2|few|TRBV7-9
TGTGCCAGCAGCTTAGCTAGCGGGAGATACAATGAGCAGTTCTTC
CASSLASGRYNEQFF
>TRBJ1-6|.|.|TRBV6-2/TRBV6-3
TGTGCCAGCAGTTACACAAGGCCCAGGGATAATTCACCCCTCCACTTT
CASSYTRPRDNSPLHF
>TRBJ1-2|TRBD1|.|TRBV7-8
TGTGCCAGCAGCTTAGACGGGACAGACGGCTACACCTTC
CASSLDGTDGYTF
>TRBJ2-5|.|.|TRBV6-1
TGTGCCAGCACCCCCCTCGGGGGTCCGGGGACCCAGTACTTC
CASTPLGGPGTQYF
>TRBJ1-6|.|.|TRBV20-1
TGCAGTGCTAGTCGCCGAGGGTATAATTCACCCCTCCACTTT
CSASRRGYNSPLHF
>TRBJ1-6|.|.|TRBV23-1
TGCGCCAGCAGTTTTAATTCACCCCTCCACTTT
CASSFNSPLHF
>TRBJ1-2|TRBD1|few|TRBV27
TGTGCCAGCGGATTTTCGACAGGGATGTATGGCTACACCTTC
CASGFSTGMYGYTF
>TRBJ1-5|TRBD1|.|TRBV19
TGTGCCAGTAGTATTAGTGCGGGACAGTATCAGCCCCAGCATTTT
CASSISAGQYQPQHF
>TRBJ2-1|TRBD2|few|TRBV7-2
TGTGCCAGCAGCTTAAACCGGTTAGCGGGAGTAGGGGAGCAGTTCTTC
CASSLNRLAGVGEQFF
>TRBJ2-4|.|.|TRBV7-9
TGTGCCAGCAGCTTAAGAGGGGGGCTAAACAGAGAAAACATTCAGTACTTC
CASSLRGGLNRENIQYF